This T cell receptor (beta chain) was captured in a study of T cell responses to AZD1222 COVID-19 vaccine. CDR1 and CDR2 from the germline V gene are SQVTM and ANQGSEA. Trimming pared 5 bases from V and 6 bases from J, leaving 22 bases between. This CDR3 spans 16 amino acids. Assay used: immunoSEQ multiplex PCR; TCRdb lists only in-frame clones, some missing. Of about 140,000 clones listed, 90% to 95% are singletons. The input for sequencing was peripheral blood, taken 28 days after the second AZD1222 dose. The source of this sequence is an adult who received the AZD1222 COVID-19 vaccine. The chain couples TRBV29-1 to TRBJ2-2; D is perhaps TRBD1 or TRBD2 (5 bases each). The CDR3, as DNA: TGCAGCGTTATAGTTCTCGGGACGCTAGACGCCGGGGAGCTGTTTTTT. This gives the protein CSVIVLGTLDAGELFF.